This T cell receptor (beta chain) came from a study of blood T cells in healthy people across ages. Remarks on this clonotype: Its antigen is not identified.

Germline V gene sequence: CDR1 SGHRS, CDR2 YFSETQ. CDR3 length: 15 amino acids. Trimming took off 3 bases at V and 2 bases at J, with 14 bases between the two ends. Points from the study as a whole: Correlation between TCR beta diversity and naive T cell percentage was strong. Higher diversity and more naive CD4+ cells were features of long-lived donors, compared to aged donors.

The use of a sample-barcoded 5' primer and a J-beta primer mix characterized a second PCR of roughly 7 to 11 cycles. Each cDNA molecule received a tag from a template-switch adaptor that had 12 random nucleotides. TCRdb analysed the 5' RACE reads with MiXCR anew, one entry per CDR3 protein. The table has approximately 670,000 distinct CDR3 sequences, around 43% seen once. This sequence originates from a man older than 75 in good health. The sample taken for sequencing was blood. The V gene is TRBV5-1, the J gene TRBJ1-1, with a possible D match to TRBD1 (5 bases). CDR3 coding DNA: TGCGCCAGCAGCTCTGAGCCGGGACGCAACACTGAAGCTTTCTTT. Translation: CASSSEPGRNTEAFF.